This T cell receptor beta chain emerged from a study of blood T cell repertoires in COVID-19. Study at large: Whether acute or convalescent, the COVID-19 samples came from the United States, Italy and Spain.

V was cut by 8 bases and J by 4 bases, with 17 bases left in between. This CDR3 is built from 14 residues. Germline CDR1 reads MNHEY; CDR2 reads SMNVEV (reference sequence). Assay: immunoSEQ multiplex PCR; the TCRdb copy retains only in-frame clones and omits some. The sample lists 200,000 to 250,000 clones; about 85% were seen once. This clone was counted once. This chain joins TRBV27 and TRBJ1-1; tentatively, D is TRBD1 (6 bases). Sequencing used peripheral blood. The sequence was collected from a woman between 18 and 29 years old who had recovered from COVID-19. For the CDR3, the DNA is TGTGCCAGCGCAAGACAGGTAGGGAGCACTGAAGCTTTCTTT. Translated, it gives CASARQVGSTEAFF.